The rows below give T cell receptor beta chains drawn from one sample of a study of blood T cell repertoires in COVID-19. The data were produced by immunoSEQ multiplex PCR, yet TCRdb's version contains in-frame clones alone and is incomplete. This repertoire shows fewer than 350,000 clones, around 91% found once; its top ten account for roughly 1.6%. Sequenced material: PBMCs or T cells enriched from blood (not recorded which). Every receptor here comes from a woman under 30 with acute COVID-19. Both conserved end residues are part of each CDR3. The order of the fields is V gene, clone size, J gene, D gene, CDR3 DNA, CDR3 protein. The D gene is left open where the match is weak. Not every row has a clone size; where given, it reads once, few, many or a size class.

>TRBV28|.|TRBJ1-5|TRBD1
TGTGCCAGCAGTTTCGGAGGACAGGGGAGCAATCAGCCCCAGCATTTT
CASSFGGQGSNQPQHF
>TRBV21-1|.|TRBJ1-4|.
TGTGCCAGCAGCAAAGCGAAAGAAGGAGGGACAGTTAATGAAAAACTGTTTTTT
CASSKAKEGGTVNEKLFF
>TRBV11-1|many|TRBJ2-3|TRBD2
TGTGCCAGCAGCTTTGAGCGGGAGTTAGATACGCAGTATTTT
CASSFERELDTQYF
>TRBV5-1|.|TRBJ2-2|TRBD2
TGCGCCAGCAGCTTGTCGTTTTCGGGAGGGGCCGGGGAGCTGTTTTTT
CASSLSFSGGAGELFF
>TRBV6-5|few|TRBJ2-7|TRBD2
TGTGCCAGCAGTCCACTAGCGGGGAGCTCCTACGAGCAGTACTTC
CASSPLAGSSYEQYF
>TRBV14|.|TRBJ1-1|TRBD1
TGTGCCAGCAGCCTAGTCTTAGGACAGGGAACTCTGCTGGCTTTCTTT
CASSLVLGQGTLLAFF
>TRBV4-1|.|TRBJ2-6|TRBD2
TGCGCCAGCAGCAAGGGGCTAGCGGGAGTCTGGTCTGGGGCCAACGTCCTGACTTTC
CASSKGLAGVWSGANVLTF
>TRBV19|.|TRBJ2-3|.
TGTGCCACCCTTGATGTCGTACTCCTGAGCACAGATACGCAGTATTTT
CATLDVVLLSTDTQYF
>TRBV19|.|TRBJ2-7|.
TGTGCCAGTAGTATAGTCCCAGGGGACCGGTACGAGCAGTACTTC
CASSIVPGDRYEQYF
>TRBV29-1|.|TRBJ1-1|.
TGCAGCGTTGATGTCCCTATGAACACTGAAGCTTTCTTT
CSVDVPMNTEAFF
>TRBV19|.|TRBJ1-2|.
TGTGCCAGTAGAATTTCGGACAGTACCTATGGCTACACCTTC
CASRISDSTYGYTF
>TRBV13|.|TRBJ2-3|.
TGTGCCAGCTCTGGCCGCACAGATACGCAGTATTTT
CASSGRTDTQYF
>TRBV7-9|few|TRBJ2-1|.
TGTGCCAGCAGCCGGACAGCTTCTACAAGCTCCTACAATGAGCAGTTCTTC
CASSRTASTSSYNEQFF
>TRBV7-8|.|TRBJ1-4|.
TGTGCCAGCAGCCCCCCGGTTGCAACTAATGAAAAACTGTTTTTT
CASSPPVATNEKLFF
>TRBV13|few|TRBJ2-7|TRBD2
TGTGCCAGCAGCCAACTTAGCGTGGGGGGGACCGTAGAAGGAGGTAGGGGATACGAGCAGTACTTC
CASSQLSVGGTVEGGRGYEQYF
>TRBV7-7|.|TRBJ2-1|TRBD2
TGTGCCAGCAGCTGCGCACTCGGGACTAGCGGAACCTACAATGAGCAGTTCTTC
CASSCALGTSGTYNEQFF
>TRBV12-5|.|TRBJ2-7|TRBD2
TGTGCTAGTGGTTTGTCACCGGGACTAACGACTCCTAGCCTTTACGGGCAGTACTTC
CASGLSPGLTTPSLYGQYF
>TRBV5-6|.|TRBJ1-2|.
TGTGCCAGCAGCTTGTTTGGGGGGTATGGCTACACCTTC
CASSLFGGYGYTF
>TRBV2|.|TRBJ1-2|TRBD1
TGTGCCAGCAGTGAATCCGTGACAGGGAAGGGGGGCTACACCTTC
CASSESVTGKGGYTF
>TRBV4-1|.|TRBJ1-2|TRBD1
TGCGCCAGCAGCCAAGAGGGATTCGGGGACAGTTCTGGCTACACCTTC
CASSQEGFGDSSGYTF
>TRBV19|few|TRBJ1-6|TRBD1
TGTGCCAGTAGTTGGACAGGGAGTGATTCACCCCTCCACTTT
CASSWTGSDSPLHF
>TRBV5-6|.|TRBJ2-5|TRBD2
TGTGCCAGCAGCTGGGAGGGGCGCCAGGGGACCCAGTACTTC
CASSWEGRQGTQYF
>TRBV4-3|.|TRBJ2-3|TRBD1
TGCGCCAGCAGCCAAGCCTGGGAAGGGGGCGGCGCAGATACGCAGTATTTT
CASSQAWEGGGADTQYF
>TRBV12-3/TRBV12-4|.|TRBJ2-5|TRBD2
TGTGCCAGCAGTCAGACCGGGACTAGGGCTCACTTC
CASSQTGTRAHF
>TRBV27|.|TRBJ2-7|.
TGTGCCAGCAGTACAGGGACATACGAGCAGTACTTC
CASSTGTYEQYF
>TRBV19|.|TRBJ2-2|TRBD2
TGTGCCAGTAGTAGGCGGGAGGGCACCGGGGAGCTGTTTTTT
CASSRREGTGELFF
>TRBV19|.|TRBJ2-5|TRBD2
TGTGCCAGTAGTATGCTAGCGGGAGTACGGGAGACCCAGTACTTC
CASSMLAGVRETQYF